The clone carrying this T cell receptor (beta chain) was seen just once. Original analysis: It was from reference gene primer amplification that nucleated cell counts were estimated. The method was immunoSEQ multiplex PCR; TCRdb's version includes in-frame clones alone and lacks a portion of them. The DNA was the basis for D and trimming; V, J and clone size are from that table. The table records more than 300,000 clones, under 95% of them present only once. The sample belongs to a study of blood T cell repertoires in COVID-19. At the level of the study: Samples of COVID-19 (acute and convalescent) were obtained from the United States, Italy and Spain.

The junction had 2 bases not matched to a gene; V was cut back by 6 bases and J by 4 bases. The CDR3 has 13 amino acids. This sequence originates from a woman between 18 and 29 years old who had recovered from COVID-19. Specimen: peripheral blood. The rearrangement uses TRBV12-3 or TRBV12-4 and TRBJ1-3; 8 bases agree with TRBD1. The CDR3 DNA reads TGTGCCAGCAGAGACAGGGGAGGAAACACCATATATTTT. Protein sequence: CASRDRGGNTIYF.